This TCR beta chain comes out of a study of early T cells in non-severe SARS-CoV-2 infection. Points on this clonotype: This may stem from a read error, because a much larger clone lies one nucleotide away.

Each CDR3 protein is one row after TCRdb ran MiXCR on the 5' RACE reads. This sample carries about 100,000 distinct CDR3 sequences, under 15% of them seen once, and the ten largest clones take under 2.5%. V lost 6 bases to trimming and J lost 3 bases; unmatched junction nucleotides: 4. The germline gives CDR1 MNHNY, CDR2 SVGAGI (reference sequence). The CDR3 is made up of 13 amino acids. V gene TRBV6-6 combines with J gene TRBJ1-1; 7 bases match TRBD1. The clonotype originates from an adult who was a healthcare worker with PCR-confirmed SARS-CoV-2 infection or an uninfected control (not recorded which). The sequencing input was whole blood. CDR3 protein: CASRLTGDTEAFF. The CDR3, as DNA: TGTGCCAGCAGACTTACAGGGGACACTGAAGCTTTCTTT.